This entry is about one TCR beta chain. The data were taken from a study of blood T cells in healthy people across ages. Primers used in a second PCR of about 6 to 11 cycles were a sample-barcoded 5' primer and a J-beta primer mix. TCRdb recomputed calls from the 5' RACE reads with MiXCR, one row per CDR3 protein. The table includes 800,000 to 950,000 distinct CDR3 sequences, 48% detected once. The sequenced sample was blood. This sequence was found in a man aged 25-40 years in good health.

CDR3 in amino acids: CSARDRGWENEQFF. The CDR3 nucleotides are TGCAGTGCTAGGGACCGGGGGTGGGAAAATGAGCAGTTCTTC. The chain carries TRBV20-1 and TRBJ2-1; tentative D call: TRBD2 (6 bases). Germline-derived CDR1 and CDR2 are DFQATT and SNEGSKA (reference sequence). The CDR3 has 14 residues. V shed 3 bases and J shed 7 bases, with 16 bases lying between them.